These 32 T cell receptor beta chains originate from one sample sequenced in a study of neurological immune-mediated disorders. TCRdb re-derived calls from the 5' RACE reads in MiXCR, one entry per CDR3 protein. The sample holds approximately 87,000 distinct CDR3 sequences, 13% to 15% seen once. The sequenced sample consisted of PBMCs. All receptors derive from a woman in her fifties or sixties in good health.

There are many counts of this clonotype. The chain employs TRBV3-1 and TRBJ2-1; TRBD2 aligns across 13 bases. V lost 4 bases to trimming and J lost 4 bases; unmatched junction nucleotides: 7. CDR1 and CDR2 from the germline V gene are LGHDT and YNNKEL (reference sequence). The CDR3 has 17 residues. CDR3 region: CASSRSRLAGGYNEQFF. The CDR3 DNA sequence: TGTGCCAGCAGCCGGTCAAGACTAGCGGGGGGATACAATGAGCAGTTCTTC.

This clonotype has at least ten counts. The rearrangement links TRBV7-9 to TRBJ2-7; tentatively, D is TRBD1 or TRBD2 (6 bases each). Trimming pared 10 bases from V and 5 bases from J, leaving 21 bases between. Germline V lookup: CDR1 SEHNR, CDR2 FQNEAQ (reference sequence). This CDR3 is 14 amino acids long. The CDR3 loop reads CATTIPGGIDEQYF. Written as DNA, the CDR3 is TGTGCCACCACGATCCCCGGGGGCATCGACGAGCAGTACTTC.

By share, this clonotype ranks as medium-sized. CDR3 nucleotides: TGCGCCTCCCGACGGGGGGCCGTGTACACAGATACGCAGTATTTT. The encoded protein is CASRRGAVYTDTQYF. V and J are TRBV5-1 and TRBJ2-3, with D possibly TRBD2 on 7 matching bases. This CDR3 has 15 amino acids. V lost 10 bases and J lost 2, with 20 bases in between. The germline CDR1 and CDR2 sequences are SGHRS and YFSETQ.

This clonotype was recorded many times. This CDR3 is CATGTSGALYNEQFF. In DNA form, the CDR3 reads TGTGCCACGGGGACTAGCGGAGCTCTGTACAATGAGCAGTTCTTC. The chain joins TRBV24-1 to TRBJ2-1; 11 nucleotides match TRBD2. The CDR3 has 15 amino acids. The junction had 8 bases not matched to a gene; V was cut back by 10 bases and J by 4 bases. Germline V gives CDR1 KGHDR, CDR2 SFDVKD.

The chain is built from TRBV7-8 and TRBJ2-7; 10 bases map to TRBD1. CDR1 is SGHVS and CDR2 is FQNEAQ in the germline V gene. The CDR3 is 15 residues long. With V trimmed by 1 base and J by 2 bases, 2 bases remained unmatched. CDR3 loop: CASSLDGTGAYEQYV. The CDR3 DNA reads TGTGCCAGCAGCTTAGATGGGACAGGGGCCTACGAGCAGTACGTC.

The chain joins TRBV14 to TRBJ1-4; D is undetermined. Trimming stripped 4 bases from V and 0 bases from J, with 12 bases between. This CDR3 is built from 16 residues. Germline V gives CDR1 SGHDN, CDR2 FVKESK. The CDR3 protein is CASSRYRPTTNEKLFF. For the CDR3, the DNA is TGTGCCAGCAGCCGATACCGACCGACAACTAATGAAAAACTGTTTTTT. Complete variable domain (other parts from reference TRBV14 and TRBJ1-4): EAGVTQFPSHSVIEKGQTVTLRCDPISGHDNLYWYRRVMGKEIKFLLHFVKESKQDESGMPNNRFLAERTGGTYSTLKVQPAELEDSGVYFCASSRYRPTTNEKLFFGSGTQLSVL.

This clonotype has a handful of counts. This sequence joins TRBV29-1 and TRBJ2-1, with 10 bases aligning to TRBD2. V lost 4 bases to trimming and J lost 7 bases; unmatched junction nucleotides: 7. The CDR3 is 14 residues long. CDR1 is SQVTM, CDR2 ANQGSEA, per germline. This CDR3 reads CSVGGSGGINEQFF. The CDR3 DNA follows: TGCAGCGTTGGGGGTAGCGGGGGGATTAATGAGCAGTTCTTC.

This clonotype has a count of ten or more. This sequence joins TRBV7-2 and TRBJ1-5; 8 bases fit TRBD1. This CDR3 contains 13 residues. The junction had 6 bases not matched to a gene; V was cut back by 6 bases and J by 8 bases. The germline gives CDR1 SGHTA, CDR2 FQGNSA. The CDR3 sequence: CASSRTGPEPQHF. The CDR3 region has the DNA TGTGCCAGCAGTAGGACAGGGCCCGAGCCCCAGCATTTT.

Details on this clonotype: Without the conserved terminal phenylalanine or tryptophan, this CDR3 likely stems from a read error. No DNA is shown, since the ends of the CDR3 on it are uncertain; the CDR3 is the one TCRdb lists. This chain uses TRBV10-2 with TRBJ1-1. The germline CDR1 and CDR2 sequences are WSHSY and SAAADI. The CDR3 spans 12 residues, counting both ends. The CDR3 sequence is CASRLITTEALL.

This clonotype was observed a few times. The gene calls are TRBV7-9 and TRBJ2-1; 14 bases map to TRBD2. With 5 bases clipped from V and 7 bases from J, the junction kept 10 bases outside the gene matches. Germline CDR1 SEHNR, CDR2 FQNEAQ (reference sequence). CDR3 length: 17 amino acids. The CDR3 nucleotides are TGTGCCAGCAGCGCTCGGGGGGGGACTAGCGGGAGAAATGAGCAGTTCTTC. Its protein is CASSARGGTSGRNEQFF.

This clonotype has a count of ten or more. This chain links TRBV28 with TRBJ2-5; D might be TRBD2 (6 bases). This CDR3 is built from 11 residues. V lost 7 bases, J lost 5 bases, and 8 bases lay in between. From germline, CDR1 is MDHEN and CDR2 SYDVKM. The CDR3 here is CASTREETQYF. The CDR3 region has the DNA TGTGCCAGCACCCGGGAGGAGACCCAGTACTTC. Combining the CDR3 with reference TRBV28 and TRBJ2-5 gives the whole variable domain DVKVTQSSRYLVKRTGEKVFLECVQDMDHENMFWYRQDPGLGLRLIYFSYDVKMKEKGDIPEGYSVSREKKERFSLILESASTNQTSMYLCASTREETQYFGPGTRLLVL.

This clonotype was seen many times. CDR3 protein: CATSDLAGGSTDTQYF. The DNA for the CDR3 is TGTGCCACCAGTGACCTAGCGGGAGGTAGCACAGATACGCAGTATTTT. The V and J genes are TRBV24-1 and TRBJ2-3; 11 bases agree with TRBD2. Trimming at V came to 4 bases and at J to 0 bases, leaving 2 bases not matched to a gene. The CDR3 is 16 residues long. Germline CDR1 and CDR2: KGHDR and SFDVKD.

The chain combines TRBV29-1 with TRBJ1-6; D is perhaps TRBD1 (5 bases). The CDR3 is 13 residues long. V lost 7 bases, J lost 7 bases, and 14 bases lay in between. The germline gives CDR1 SQVTM, CDR2 ANQGSEA. CDR3 region: CSATDTVNSPLHF. The CDR3, as DNA: TGCAGCGCCACGGACACGGTGAATTCACCCCTCCACTTT. Full variable domain (outside the CDR3, taken from reference TRBV29-1 and TRBJ1-6): SAVISQKPSRDICQRGTSLTIQCQVDSQVTMMFWYRQQPGQSLTLIATANQGSEATYESGFVIDKFPISRPNLTFSTLTVSNMSPEDSSIYLCSATDTVNSPLHFGNGTRLTVT.

This clonotype was picked up many times. The chain links TRBV7-2 to TRBJ2-2, with 8 bases lining up with TRBD1. With V trimmed by 2 bases and J by 0 bases, 8 bases remained unmatched. Germline loops: CDR1 SGHTA, CDR2 FQGNSA. This CDR3 has 18 residues. Written as DNA, the CDR3 is TGTGCCAGCAGCTTAAGGTTTTTGGGACAGGCGAACACCGGGGAGCTGTTTTTT. Protein product: CASSLRFLGQANTGELFF.

This clonotype was counted ten times or more. This chain links TRBV7-2 with TRBJ1-3, with 7 bases lining up with TRBD1. V trimming: 5 bases; J trimming: 2 bases; junction bases outside the gene matches: 6. CDR3 length: 15 amino acids. Germline values: CDR1 SGHTA, CDR2 FQGNSA. CDR3 coding DNA: TGTGCCAGCAGCCAAAGGGGGCCAACTGGAAACACCATATATTTT. Translation: CASSQRGPTGNTIYF.

In this sample, this clonotype turned up many times. In nucleotides, the CDR3 is TGTGCCAGCAGCCAAGACATGGACAGGGGCGGGACTGAAGCTTTCTTT. This encodes CASSQDMDRGGTEAFF. This chain joins TRBV4-2 and TRBJ1-1; TRBD1 matches at 9 bases. The CDR3 loop spans 16 amino acids. Germline-derived CDR1 and CDR2 are LGHNA and YNFKEQ. Losses at the gene ends were 0 bases for V and 5 bases for J; bases not matched to a gene: 7.

This clonotype was detected many times. V usage is TRBV5-5 and J usage is TRBJ1-1; D may be TRBD1 (5 bases). This CDR3 has 15 amino acids. Germline V gene lookup returns CDR1 SGHKS and CDR2 YYEKEE (reference sequence). V dropped 2 bases and J dropped 5 bases, with 16 bases sitting between them. The CDR3 nucleotides are TGTGCCAGCAGCTTCACCGTCGGGGGGGAAACTGAAGCTTTCTTT. This gives the protein CASSFTVGGETEAFF. Using reference TRBV5-5 and TRBJ1-1 for the parts outside the CDR3, the full variable domain is DAGVTQSPTHLIKTRGQQVTLRCSPISGHKSVSWYQQVLGQGPQFIFQYYEKEERGRGNFPDRFSARQFPNYSSELNVNALLLGDSALYLCASSFTVGGETEAFFGQGTRLTVV.

This clonotype was detected ten times or more. The chain links TRBV28 to TRBJ1-1; the D gene is possibly TRBD1 (5 bases). The CDR3 has 15 amino acids. Deletions cut 4 bases from V and 0 bases from J, with 12 bases between. Germline CDR1 is MDHEN and CDR2 is SYDVKM. The CDR3 spells CASSSGASLNTEAFF. In DNA, the CDR3 is TGTGCCAGCAGTTCCGGGGCCAGCTTGAACACTGAAGCTTTCTTT.

This chain uses TRBV28 with TRBJ2-7; tentative D call: TRBD1 (6 bases). Trimming pared 5 bases from V and 6 bases from J, leaving 20 bases between. Germline V gene lookup returns CDR1 MDHEN and CDR2 SYDVKM. The CDR3 is 15 amino acids. The DNA for the CDR3 is TGTGCCAGCAGTAAAAGCAGGGGTGGACTTCGCGAGCAGTACTTC. This encodes CASSKSRGGLREQYF.

This clonotype was seen repeatedly, ten times or more. Here the CDR3 reads CASSLGNAGSGSYNSPLHF. CDR3 nucleotide sequence: TGCGCCAGCAGCTTGGGTAATGCCGGGAGCGGTTCCTATAATTCACCCCTCCACTTT. The chain uses TRBV5-1 and TRBJ1-6; no firm D call. The CDR3 runs to 19 residues. Germline V gene data show CDR1 as SGHRS and CDR2 as YFSETQ. V shed 0 bases and J shed 1 base, with 17 bases lying between them.

In its sample, this clonotype was seen many times. The chain is built from TRBV20-1 and TRBJ2-1; no clear D gene. The germline V gene encodes CDR1 DFQATT and CDR2 SNEGSKA (reference sequence). The CDR3 spans 14 residues. With 3 bases removed from V and 5 bases from J, the gap between germline ends came to 14 bases. The DNA of the CDR3 is TGCAGTGCTAGTGGTGGTTTTCCTAACAATGAGCAGTTCTTC. It translates to CSASGGFPNNEQFF.

This clonotype was found many times. The rearrangement uses TRBV28 and TRBJ1-2; maybe TRBD1 (5 bases). The CDR3 spans 13 residues. Germline CDR1 and CDR2: MDHEN and SYDVKM. V was shortened by 3 bases and J by 4 bases, with 9 bases between the two germline ends. DNA of the CDR3: TGTGCCAGCAGTTTTGGGGCCGGCTATGGCTACACCTTC. Its translation: CASSFGAGYGYTF.

V is TRBV7-2 and J is TRBJ2-2, with 9 positions matching TRBD2. Germline lookup yields CDR1 SGHTA and CDR2 FQGNSA. This CDR3 region has 14 residues. J gave up 10 bases and V 7 bases, and 10 bases lay outside the gene matches. Written as DNA, the CDR3 is TGTGCCAGCACCCGGGGACTAGCTCGCATGGAGCTGTTTTTT. Its translation is CASTRGLARMELFF.

This clonotype has at least ten counts. The CDR3 DNA follows: TGCGCCAGCGGTAGCGGAGAGACCCAGTACTTC. Translated: CASGSGETQYF. V and J are TRBV5-1 and TRBJ2-5; tentative D call: TRBD2 (6 bases). Germline CDR1 SGHRS, CDR2 YFSETQ. The CDR3 totals 11 residues. The V and J ends lost 7 bases and 4 bases respectively, with 8 bases between them.

This clonotype was picked up a small number of times. The gene calls are TRBV5-1 and TRBJ1-2, with D possibly TRBD1 on 5 matching bases. The V gene lost 2 bases and the J gene lost 8 bases, with 13 bases spanning the gap. The CDR3 totals 13 residues. The germline gives CDR1 SGHRS, CDR2 YFSETQ. The CDR3 DNA is TGCGCCAGCAGCTTCGGAGGGGCGGGGGGCTACACCTTC. Translating it yields CASSFGGAGGYTF.

The rearrangement joins TRBV27 to TRBJ2-1; either TRBD1 or TRBD2 may supply D (6 bases each). The CDR3 runs to 15 residues. Germline CDR1 MNHEY, CDR2 SMNVEV (reference sequence). V dropped 5 bases and J dropped 6 bases, with 17 bases sitting between them. The CDR3 loop reads CASSPQGRGGNEQFF. The CDR3 nucleotides read TGTGCCAGCAGTCCCCAGGGCAGGGGAGGCAATGAGCAGTTCTTC.

The rearrangement joins TRBV20-1 to TRBJ2-7; D might be TRBD1 or TRBD2, each matching 5 bases. The CDR3 spans 13 residues. Trimming removed 4 bases from V and 3 bases from J, with 13 bases in between. Germline V CDR1 and CDR2: DFQATT, SNEGSKA (reference sequence). CDR3 sequence (DNA): TGCAGTGCTACTCCCGGGACCAACTACGAGCAGTACTTC. Protein product: CSATPGTNYEQYF.

A note on this clonotype: A much bigger clone sits one base away, suggesting this may be a read error. The CDR3 here is CASSLEMGSYNEQFF. The CDR3 DNA follows: TGCGCCAGCAGCTTGGAGATGGGTTCCTACAATGAGCAGTTCTTC. The genes are TRBV5-1 and TRBJ2-1; the D is unclear. Trimming pared 0 bases from V and 1 base from J, leaving 8 bases between. Germline V gives CDR1 SGHRS, CDR2 YFSETQ. This CDR3 spans 15 amino acids.

This clonotype was recorded at least ten times. The rearrangement uses TRBV15 and TRBJ1-4; no clear D gene. The CDR3 consists of 14 residues. V lost 4 bases and J 8 bases, leaving 14 bases between the germline ends. Per the germline V gene, CDR1 is LNHNV and CDR2 is YYDKDF (reference sequence). CDR3 sequence: CATSTSPEEEKLFF. CDR3 sequence (DNA): TGTGCCACCAGCACTAGCCCGGAGGAGGAAAAACTGTTTTTT. Based on the CDR3 plus reference TRBV15 and TRBJ1-4, the full variable domain is DAMVIQNPRYQVTQFGKPVTLSCSQTLNHNVMYWYQQKSSQAPKLLFHYYDKDFNNEADTPDNFQSRRPNTSFCFLDIRSPGLGDTAMYLCATSTSPEEEKLFFGSGTQLSVL.

Worth noting for this clonotype: The junction shows a germline mismatch at one end, possibly a read error. The chain links TRBV5-1 to TRBJ2-2, with D perhaps assigned TRBD1 or TRBD2 (6 bases each). Germline V gives CDR1 SGHRS, CDR2 YFSETQ. The CDR3 runs 15 residues. The CDR3 sequence: CASSLSRGQTGGLFF. Written as DNA, the CDR3 is TGCGCCAGCAGCTTAAGCAGGGGCCAAACCGGGGGGCTGTTTTTT.

This clonotype was found many times. The gene calls are TRBV20-1 and TRBJ2-1; possible D gene TRBD1, 6 bases. Germline CDR1 and CDR2: DFQATT and SNEGSKA (reference sequence). The CDR3 covers 13 residues. CDR3 coding DNA: TGCAGGATAATGGACAGCTCCTACAATGAGCAGTTCTTC. Residues: CRIMDSSYNEQFF.

This clonotype was seen repeatedly, ten times or more. The CDR3 nucleotides read TGTGCCAGCGGGACAGGGAGTTACGAGCAGTACTTC. It translates to CASGTGSYEQYF. The V and J genes are TRBV28 and TRBJ2-7, with 9 nucleotides matching TRBD1. From germline, CDR1 is MDHEN and CDR2 SYDVKM. The CDR3 spans 12 residues. The V segment lost 8 bases and the J segment 4 bases; nucleotides outside the gene matches: 3.